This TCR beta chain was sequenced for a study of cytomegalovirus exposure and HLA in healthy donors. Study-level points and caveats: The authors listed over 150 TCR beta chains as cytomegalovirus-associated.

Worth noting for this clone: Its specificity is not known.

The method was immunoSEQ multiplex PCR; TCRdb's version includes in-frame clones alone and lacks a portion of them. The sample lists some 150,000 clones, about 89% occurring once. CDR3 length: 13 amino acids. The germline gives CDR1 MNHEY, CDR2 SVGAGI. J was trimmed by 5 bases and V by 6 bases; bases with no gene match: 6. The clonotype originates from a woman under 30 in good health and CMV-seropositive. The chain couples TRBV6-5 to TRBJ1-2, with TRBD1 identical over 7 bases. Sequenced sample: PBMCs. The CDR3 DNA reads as TGTGCCAGCAGCCTGACAGGGAGGTATGGCTACACCTTC. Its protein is CASSLTGRYGYTF.